Listed here is a single T cell receptor (beta chain). Its antigen is not known. Germline V gene data show CDR1 as MGHRA and CDR2 as YSYEKL. The length of the CDR3 is 20 residues. Deletions cut 5 bases from V and 0 bases from J, with 23 bases between. The sample originates from a study of T cell responses to AZD1222 COVID-19 vaccine. General study findings and limits: Only after the peak T cell response were repertoires sampled.

Assay used: immunoSEQ multiplex PCR; TCRdb lists only in-frame clones, some missing. Here the sample spans 160,000 or so clones, 88% being singletons. This chain uses TRBV4-1 with TRBJ2-6; D tentatively fits TRBD1 or TRBD2 (6 bases each). The sequencing used peripheral blood, collected on day 0 of AZD1222 vaccination. The receptor's source is an adult in good health. The CDR3 sequence is CASSYQGGRGTFSGANVLTF. CDR3 nucleotides: TGCGCCAGCAGCTACCAAGGGGGGAGAGGAACCTTCTCTGGGGCCAACGTCCTGACTTTC.